What follows describes a single T cell receptor (beta chain). Its antigen is still unknown. This sample was taken from a study of cytomegalovirus exposure and HLA in healthy donors. General study findings and limits: One variant, a missense change in DCLRE1C, was linked in a later analysis to TCR beta V- and J-gene trimming.

Primers for the PCR totalled 60 Vbeta and 13 Jbeta. Repertoires were generated with immunoSEQ multiplex PCR, while TCRdb's copy carries only in-frame clones and drops some. Of approximately 130,000 clones listed, around 75% are singletons. Trimming took 2 bases from V and 1 from J; bases not matched to a gene: 3. Germline V gives CDR1 SNHLY, CDR2 FYNNEI. There are 15 residues in the CDR3. Source material: PBMCs. The clonotype comes from a man aged 25-45 years in good health and CMV-seronegative. J is TRBJ2-5 and V is TRBV2, with 8 nucleotides matching TRBD2. The CDR3 DNA sequence: TGTGCCAGCAGTGAACAACTAGCGGTCCAAGAGACCCAGTACTTC. It translates to CASSEQLAVQETQYF.